This T cell receptor (beta chain) was captured by sequencing in a study of T cell responses to AZD1222 COVID-19 vaccine. Study outcomes and limitations: At baseline, just 5 or 6 AZD1222 recipients tested seropositive.

The V end lost 2 bases, the J end lost 0 bases, and 4 bases lay between the germline ends. Germline V gives CDR1 MNHEY, CDR2 SVGAGI. There are 13 residues in the CDR3. Only in-frame clones appear in the TCRdb table, and some are missing; sequencing was by immunoSEQ multiplex PCR. This table holds fewer than 150,000 clones, less than 90% found once. The table lists this clone with a count of one. What it binds is not known. This CDR3 is also generated by other DNA sequences in the sample. The sample consisted of peripheral blood, taken on day 0 of AZD1222 vaccination. This receptor was taken from an adult in good health. The chain has TRBV6-5 and TRBJ1-1; D remains ambiguous. CDR3 loop: CASSYRVNTEAFF. CDR3 bases: TGTGCCAGCAGTTACAGGGTGAACACTGAAGCTTTCTTT.